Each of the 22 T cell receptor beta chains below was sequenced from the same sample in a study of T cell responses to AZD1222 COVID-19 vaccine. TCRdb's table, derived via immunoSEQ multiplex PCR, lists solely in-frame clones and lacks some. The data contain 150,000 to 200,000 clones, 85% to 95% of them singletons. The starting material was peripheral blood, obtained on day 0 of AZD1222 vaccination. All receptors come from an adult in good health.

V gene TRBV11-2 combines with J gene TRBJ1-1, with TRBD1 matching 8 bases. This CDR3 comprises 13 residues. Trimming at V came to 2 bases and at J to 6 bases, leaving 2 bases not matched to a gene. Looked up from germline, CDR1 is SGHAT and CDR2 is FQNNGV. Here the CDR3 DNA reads TGTGCCAGCAGCTTAAACAGGGGGGCTGAAGCTTTCTTT. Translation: CASSLNRGAEAFF.

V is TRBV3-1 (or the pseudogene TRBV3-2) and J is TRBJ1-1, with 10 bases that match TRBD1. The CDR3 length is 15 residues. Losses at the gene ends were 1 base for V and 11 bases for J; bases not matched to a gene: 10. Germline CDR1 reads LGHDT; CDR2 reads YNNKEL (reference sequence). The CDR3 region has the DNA TGTGCCAGCAGCCAAGGCTCGGGACAGGGGAAAGGGGCTTTCTTT. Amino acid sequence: CASSQGSGQGKGAFF.

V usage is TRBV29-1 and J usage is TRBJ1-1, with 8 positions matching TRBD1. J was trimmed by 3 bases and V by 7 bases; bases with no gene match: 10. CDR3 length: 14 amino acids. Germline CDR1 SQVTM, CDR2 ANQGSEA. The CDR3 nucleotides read TGCAGCGCCCGCTGGACAGGGAGGGACACTGAAGCTTTCTTT. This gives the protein CSARWTGRDTEAFF.

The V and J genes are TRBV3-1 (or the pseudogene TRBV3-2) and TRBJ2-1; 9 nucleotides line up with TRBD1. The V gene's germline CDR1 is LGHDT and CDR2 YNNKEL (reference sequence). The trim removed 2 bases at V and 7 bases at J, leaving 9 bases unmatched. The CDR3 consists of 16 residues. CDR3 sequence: CASSQSPGQGANEQFF. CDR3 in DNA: TGTGCCAGCAGCCAATCTCCGGGACAGGGAGCAAATGAGCAGTTCTTC.

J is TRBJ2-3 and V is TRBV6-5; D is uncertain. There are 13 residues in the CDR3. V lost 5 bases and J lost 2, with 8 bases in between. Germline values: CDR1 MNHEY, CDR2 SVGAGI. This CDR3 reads CASSHRNTDTQYF. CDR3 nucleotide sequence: TGTGCCAGCAGTCACCGGAACACAGATACGCAGTATTTT.

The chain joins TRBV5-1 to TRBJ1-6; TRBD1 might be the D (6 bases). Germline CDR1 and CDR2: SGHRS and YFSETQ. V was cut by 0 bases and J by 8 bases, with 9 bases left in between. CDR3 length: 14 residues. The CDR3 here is CASSLGTVHSPLHF. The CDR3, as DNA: TGCGCCAGCAGCTTGGGGACAGTCCATTCACCCCTCCACTTT.

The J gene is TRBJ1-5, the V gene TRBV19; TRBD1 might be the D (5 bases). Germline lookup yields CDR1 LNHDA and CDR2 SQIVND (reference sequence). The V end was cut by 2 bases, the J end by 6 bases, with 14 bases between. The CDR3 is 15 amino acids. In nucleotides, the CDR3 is TGTGCCAGTAGTATAACTGGGTACGGGGGTCAGCCCCAGCATTTT. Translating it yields CASSITGYGGQPQHF.

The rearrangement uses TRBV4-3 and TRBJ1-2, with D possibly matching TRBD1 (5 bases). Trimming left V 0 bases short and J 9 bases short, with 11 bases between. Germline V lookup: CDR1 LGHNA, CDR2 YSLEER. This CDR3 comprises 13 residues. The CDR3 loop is CASSQDRGSRYTF. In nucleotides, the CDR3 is TGCGCCAGCAGCCAAGATCGGGGCAGTCGCTACACCTTC.

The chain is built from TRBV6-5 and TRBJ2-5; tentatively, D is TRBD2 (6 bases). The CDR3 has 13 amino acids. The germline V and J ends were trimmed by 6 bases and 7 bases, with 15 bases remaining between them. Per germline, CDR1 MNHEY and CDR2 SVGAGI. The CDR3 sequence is CASRRTGAGTQYF. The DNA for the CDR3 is TGTGCCAGCAGACGGACGGGAGCCGGGACCCAGTACTTC.

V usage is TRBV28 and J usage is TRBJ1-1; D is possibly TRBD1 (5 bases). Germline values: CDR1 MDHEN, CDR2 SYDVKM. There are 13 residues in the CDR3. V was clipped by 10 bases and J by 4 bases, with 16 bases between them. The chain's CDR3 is CATTMAGGTEAFF. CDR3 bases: TGTGCCACCACTATGGCCGGGGGCACTGAAGCTTTCTTT.

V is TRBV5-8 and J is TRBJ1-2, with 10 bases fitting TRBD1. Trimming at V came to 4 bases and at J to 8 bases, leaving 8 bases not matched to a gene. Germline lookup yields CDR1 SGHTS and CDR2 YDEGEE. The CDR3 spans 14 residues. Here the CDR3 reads CASSLGQGIEGYTF. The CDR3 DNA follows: TGTGCCAGCAGCCTGGGACAGGGGATTGAGGGCTACACCTTC. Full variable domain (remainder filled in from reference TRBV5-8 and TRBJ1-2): EAGVTQSPTHLIKTRGQQATLRCSPISGHTSVYWYQQALGLGLQFLLWYDEGEERNRGNFPPRFSGRQFPNYSSELNVNALELEDSALYLCASSLGQGIEGYTFGSGTRLTVV.

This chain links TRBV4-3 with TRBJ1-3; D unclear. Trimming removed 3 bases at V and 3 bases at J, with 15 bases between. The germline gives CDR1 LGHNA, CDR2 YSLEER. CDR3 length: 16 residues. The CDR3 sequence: CASSQGRPPRGNTIYF. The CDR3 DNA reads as TGCGCCAGCAGCCAGGGGAGACCTCCTCGTGGAAACACCATATATTTT.

In DNA, the CDR3 is TGTGCCAGCAGTTTTCGGCGGGCAGATCGAAACACTGAAGCTTTCTTT. Translation: CASSFRRADRNTEAFF. This rearrangement joins TRBV6-5 to TRBJ1-1; D unclear. The CDR3 spans 16 residues. The ends were cut back, 4 bases at V and 2 bases at J, with 17 bases in the middle. Germline CDR1 is MNHEY and CDR2 is SVGAGI.

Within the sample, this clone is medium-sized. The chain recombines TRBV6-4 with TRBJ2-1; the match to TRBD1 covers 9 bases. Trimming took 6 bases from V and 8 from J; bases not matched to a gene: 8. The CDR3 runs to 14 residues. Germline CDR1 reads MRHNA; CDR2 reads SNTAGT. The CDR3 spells CASSPGQGGDEQFF. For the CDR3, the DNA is TGTGCCAGCAGCCCGGGACAGGGTGGCGATGAGCAGTTCTTC.

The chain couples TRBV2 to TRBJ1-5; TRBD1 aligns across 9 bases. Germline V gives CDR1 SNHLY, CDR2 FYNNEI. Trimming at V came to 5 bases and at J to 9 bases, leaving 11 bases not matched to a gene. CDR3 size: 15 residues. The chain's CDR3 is CASSPDRGGGRPQHF. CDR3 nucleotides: TGTGCCAGCAGTCCGGACAGGGGTGGTGGTCGGCCCCAGCATTTT.

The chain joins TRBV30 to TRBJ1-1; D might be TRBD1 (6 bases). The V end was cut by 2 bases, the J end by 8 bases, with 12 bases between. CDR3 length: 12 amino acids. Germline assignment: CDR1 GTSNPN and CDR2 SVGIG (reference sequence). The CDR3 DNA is TGTGCCTGGAGTCCCGACAGGCCAGAAGCTTTCTTT. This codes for CAWSPDRPEAFF.

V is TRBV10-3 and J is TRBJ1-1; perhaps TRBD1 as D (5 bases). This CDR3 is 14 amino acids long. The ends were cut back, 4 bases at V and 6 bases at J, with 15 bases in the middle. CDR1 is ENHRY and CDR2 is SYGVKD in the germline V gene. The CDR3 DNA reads TGTGCCATCAGTGTGCAAGCAGGGAGCGCTGAAGCTTTCTTT. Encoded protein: CAISVQAGSAEAFF.

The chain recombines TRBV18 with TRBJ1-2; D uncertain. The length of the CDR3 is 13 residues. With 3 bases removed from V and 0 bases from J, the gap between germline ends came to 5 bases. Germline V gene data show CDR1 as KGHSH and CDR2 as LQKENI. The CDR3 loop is CASSPRPNYGYTF. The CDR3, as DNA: TGTGCCAGCTCACCCAGGCCTAACTATGGCTACACCTTC.

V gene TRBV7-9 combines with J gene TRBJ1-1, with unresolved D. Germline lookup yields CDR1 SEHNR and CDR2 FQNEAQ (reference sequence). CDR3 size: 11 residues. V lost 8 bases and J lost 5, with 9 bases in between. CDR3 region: CASLGGTEAFF. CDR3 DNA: TGTGCCAGCCTCGGCGGGACTGAAGCTTTCTTT.

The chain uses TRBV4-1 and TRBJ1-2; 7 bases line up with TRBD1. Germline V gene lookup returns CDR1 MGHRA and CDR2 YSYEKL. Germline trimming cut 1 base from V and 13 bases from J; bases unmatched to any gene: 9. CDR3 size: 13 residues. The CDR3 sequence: CASSQALPQGRTF. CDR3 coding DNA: TGCGCCAGCAGCCAAGCCTTACCACAGGGGCGCACCTTC.

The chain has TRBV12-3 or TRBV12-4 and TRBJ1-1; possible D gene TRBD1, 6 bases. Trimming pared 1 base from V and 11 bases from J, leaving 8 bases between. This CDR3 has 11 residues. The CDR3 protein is CASSLEGDAFF. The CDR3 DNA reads TGTGCCAGCAGTTTAGAGGGGGATGCTTTCTTT.

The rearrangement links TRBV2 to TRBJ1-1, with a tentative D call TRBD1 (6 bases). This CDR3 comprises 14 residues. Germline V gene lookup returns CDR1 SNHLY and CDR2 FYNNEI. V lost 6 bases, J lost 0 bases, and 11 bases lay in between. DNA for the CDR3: TGTGCCAGCAGGGGGAGGGGGATGAACACTGAAGCTTTCTTT. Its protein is CASRGRGMNTEAFF.